This record concerns one T cell receptor beta chain sequence. The antigen remains unidentified. The data were obtained in a study of glioma-infiltrating T cells after dendritic cell vaccination. General observations from the study: TCR clonality showed no direct relationship with survival. Complete blood and tumor specimen sets were limited to few patients.

The PCR used 60 V beta and 13 J beta primers. This table comes from immunoSEQ multiplex PCR, and its TCRdb copy is limited to in-frame clones, with some not included. Of under 100,000 clones detected, approximately 80% appear once; the ten largest clones hold about 6.5%. Patients had residual fresh-frozen tumor tissue and more than two years of survival data. The V and J ends lost 4 bases and 3 bases respectively, with 13 bases between them. The V gene's germline CDR1 is KGHSH and CDR2 LQKENI. CDR3 length equals 15 residues. The material sequenced was blood, taken before dendritic cell vaccination. The TCR comes from a human donor with glioblastoma. The chain has TRBV18 and TRBJ1-3; D is perhaps TRBD1 (6 bases). CDR3 loop: CASSRKGEYGNTIYF. The CDR3 DNA sequence: TGTGCCAGCTCACGCAAGGGGGAATATGGAAACACCATATATTTT.